Following are 28 T cell receptor beta chains from one sample sequenced in a study of T cells in Graves' hyperthyroidism and ophthalmopathy (dated by TCRdb to about 2019). The library was built by means of multiplex PCR. The instrument given in TCRdb is Illumina HiSeq 2000. TCR beta CDR3 regions were amplified from RNA transcripts. The TCR CDR3 was subjected to a first round of RT-PCR using the HTBI primer set and the Qiagen OneStep RT-PCR kit. TCRdb handled the public reads itself, with Q25 trimming in fastp and clone calling in MiXCR, and kept productive beta chains. A single entry per CDR3 protein holds the most common genes and DNA from its merged rows. The sample table records roughly 500,000 distinct CDR3 sequences; over 35% of these occur just once. The ten largest clones take up about 45% of the sample. Material: peripheral blood or thyroid tissue (not recorded which). Receptor source: an adult woman with Graves' disease, either hyperthyroidism or ophthalmopathy (not recorded which).

This clonotype was counted a single time. This may be a read error, as it is one base from a much larger clone. V gene TRBV20-1 combines with J gene TRBJ2-7; tentative D call: TRBD1 (6 bases). From germline, CDR1 is DFQATT and CDR2 SNEGSKA (reference sequence). This CDR3 spans 16 amino acids. Trimming left V 0 bases short and J 5 bases short, with 20 bases between. CDR3 region: CSARDRRVGADDEQYF. The CDR3 region has the DNA TGCAGTGCTAGAGATCGAAGGGTGGGGGCTGACGACGAGCAGTACTTC.

This chain links TRBV7-6 with TRBJ2-5, with 7 bases aligning to TRBD1. With V trimmed by 5 bases and J by 3 bases, 6 bases remained unmatched. CDR3 length: 14 residues. Germline V gene data show CDR1 as SGHVS and CDR2 as FNYEAQ. CDR3 protein: CASSQDREEETQYF. The CDR3 DNA reads TGTGCCAGCAGCCAAGACAGGGAAGAAGAGACCCAGTACTTC.

This clonotype was counted at least ten times. The V and J genes are TRBV29-1 and TRBJ1-1; 9 bases map to TRBD1. Germline V gene lookup returns CDR1 SQVTM and CDR2 ANQGSEA. The CDR3 runs to 13 residues. V lost 5 bases, J lost 1 base, and 2 bases stayed unmatched. The CDR3 coding sequence is TGCAGCGTTAGGGGACAGGGGAACACTGAAGCTTTCTTT. Translated: CSVRGQGNTEAFF.

This clonotype was seen repeatedly, ten times or more. This may stem from a read error, because a much larger clone lies one nucleotide away. The DNA for the CDR3 is TGTGCCATCAGCAGAGGCAGGTATCAGCCCCAGCATTTT. It codes for CAISRGRYQPQHF. The chain employs TRBV15 and TRBJ1-5; D uncertain. The CDR3 loop spans 13 amino acids. Germline V gene lookup returns CDR1 LNHNV and CDR2 YYDKDF (reference sequence).

The genes are TRBV29-1 and TRBJ1-2; no reliable D call. This CDR3 has 13 amino acids. Trimming cost V 4 bases and J 3 bases, with 12 bases left between them. Germline V gene data show CDR1 as SQVTM and CDR2 as ANQGSEA. Here the CDR3 reads CSVAPLGYYGYTF. CDR3 bases: TGCAGCGTTGCCCCCCTGGGGTACTATGGCTACACCTTC.

The rearrangement joins TRBV28 to TRBJ1-5; TRBD1 agrees at 7 bases. This CDR3 has 15 residues. Trimming took 3 bases from V and 7 from J; bases not matched to a gene: 9. Germline CDR1 and CDR2: MDHEN and SYDVKM. CDR3 amino acids: CASSFGKQGRQPQHF. CDR3 nucleotide sequence: TGTGCCAGCAGTTTTGGGAAACAGGGGAGGCAGCCCCAGCATTTT. The full variable domain, rest sourced from reference TRBV28 and TRBJ1-5, is DVKVTQSSRYLVKRTGEKVFLECVQDMDHENMFWYRQDPGLGLRLIYFSYDVKMKEKGDIPEGYSVSREKKERFSLILESASTNQTSMYLCASSFGKQGRQPQHFGDGTRLSIL.

This clonotype was seen repeatedly, ten times or more. The gene calls are TRBV2 and TRBJ1-5, with TRBD1 matching over 8 bases. V lost 3 bases, J lost 5 bases, and 3 bases stayed unmatched. This CDR3 contains 14 residues. The germline CDR1 and CDR2 sequences are SNHLY and FYNNEI. The CDR3 loop is CASSEATGDQPQHF. The CDR3 DNA is TGTGCCAGCAGTGAGGCGACAGGGGATCAGCCCCAGCATTTT.

A remark on this clonotype: A much larger clone sits a single nucleotide away, making a read error possible. V and J are TRBV20-1 and TRBJ2-7, with 13 bases that match TRBD2. This CDR3 region has 19 residues. Germline loops: CDR1 DFQATT, CDR2 SNEGSKA (reference sequence). Trimming took 0 bases from V and 4 from J; bases not matched to a gene: 15. This CDR3 reads CSARDETSGRFLERYEQYF. CDR3 coding DNA: TGCAGTGCTAGAGATGAGACTAGCGGGAGGTTCCTTGAGAGGTACGAGCAGTACTTC.

This clonotype was detected only a few times. The genes are TRBV28 and TRBJ1-5; 8 bases align to TRBD1. The V and J ends lost 7 bases and 5 bases, in that order; junction bases with no gene match: 4. There are 13 residues in the CDR3. Per germline, CDR1 MDHEN and CDR2 SYDVKM. The CDR3 spells CASTGQGYQPQHF. The CDR3 DNA reads TGTGCCAGCACCGGACAGGGCTATCAGCCCCAGCATTTT.

V is TRBV24-1 and J is TRBJ2-1; TRBD1 is a possible D gene (6 bases). The CDR3 is made up of 15 amino acids. CDR1 and CDR2 from the germline V gene are KGHDR and SFDVKD. Trimming took off 4 bases at V and 8 bases at J, with 17 bases between the two ends. This CDR3 is CATSEPRQEGDEQFF. The CDR3 DNA is TGTGCCACCAGTGAACCCAGACAGGAAGGAGATGAGCAGTTCTTC.

This clonotype has only a few counts. The chain is built from TRBV7-2 and TRBJ1-2, with D possibly TRBD1 on 5 matching bases. Germline-derived CDR1 and CDR2 are SGHTA and FQGNSA. V gave up 5 bases and J gave up 4 bases, with 11 bases separating them. This CDR3 region has 13 residues. The CDR3 loop is CASSPSGGYGYTF. CDR3 DNA: TGTGCCAGCAGCCCCTCCGGGGGCTATGGCTACACCTTC.

This clonotype was recorded many times. The chain combines TRBV29-1 with TRBJ1-2, with D unclear. Germline CDR1 reads SQVTM; CDR2 reads ANQGSEA. This CDR3 has 11 residues. The V end was cut by 7 bases, the J end by 5 bases, with 11 bases between. The CDR3 DNA reads as TGCAGCGCCGAAAGGCGGTATGGCTACACCTTC. Translation gives CSAERRYGYTF. The variable domain in full, completed from reference TRBV29-1 and TRBJ1-2, reads SAVISQKPSRDICQRGTSLTIQCQVDSQVTMMFWYRQQPGQSLTLIATANQGSEATYESGFVIDKFPISRPNLTFSTLTVSNMSPEDSSIYLCSAERRYGYTFGSGTRLTVV.

This clonotype was detected only a few times. The gene calls are TRBV15 and TRBJ2-6, with no clear D. CDR1 is LNHNV and CDR2 is YYDKDF in the germline V gene (reference sequence). Trimming stripped 0 bases from V and 4 bases from J, with 10 bases between. The CDR3 totals 16 residues. CDR3 DNA: TGTGCCACCAGCAGAGACCCCGCCACGGGGGCCAACGTCCTGACTTTC. Residues: CATSRDPATGANVLTF.

Only a few counts were recorded for this clonotype. The chain uses TRBV10-3 and TRBJ2-7; 9 nucleotides line up with TRBD2. V shed 10 bases and J 0 bases; nucleotides not matched to a gene: 10. The germline V gene has CDR1 ENHRY and CDR2 SYGVKD. This CDR3 has 15 residues. CDR3 protein: CASRRTSGRSYEQYF. The CDR3 coding sequence is TGTGCCAGCAGGCGTACTAGCGGGCGCTCCTACGAGCAGTACTTC.

Written as DNA, the CDR3 is TGCAGCTTGTACGGGGTATCTGAAGCTTTCTTT. Translating gives CSLYGVSEAFF. The genes are TRBV29-1 and TRBJ1-1, with D uncertain. Germline V gives CDR1 SQVTM, CDR2 ANQGSEA. The length of the CDR3 is 11 residues. The ends were cut back, 8 bases at V and 6 bases at J, with 13 bases in the middle.

This clonotype appeared once. V is TRBV7-2 and J is TRBJ1-1, with D possibly TRBD1 on 5 matching bases. Germline V lookup: CDR1 SGHTA, CDR2 FQGNSA. The CDR3 is 14 residues long. Between the trimmed V and J ends, which lost 6 bases and 0 bases, there was a span of 11 bases. The CDR3 loop reads CASSPDTMNTEAFF. The DNA of the CDR3 is TGTGCCAGCAGTCCGGACACGATGAACACTGAAGCTTTCTTT.

The V and J genes are TRBV5-5 and TRBJ2-7; unclear D gene. This CDR3 contains 15 residues. V was cut by 0 bases and J by 5 bases, with 15 bases left in between. Germline V gene sequence: CDR1 SGHKS, CDR2 YYEKEE (reference sequence). CDR3 coding DNA: TGTGCCAGCAGCTTGGAGGCTTGGGGTACCCACGAGCAGTACTTC. Translated, it gives CASSLEAWGTHEQYF.

V is TRBV7-3 and J is TRBJ2-6, with 10 bases fitting TRBD2. J lost 0 bases, V lost 2 bases, and 4 bases had no gene match. CDR3 size: 18 residues. From germline, CDR1 is SGHTA and CDR2 FQGTGA. CDR3 amino acids: CASSLHGLAASGANVLTF. The DNA of the CDR3 is TGTGCCAGCAGCTTACATGGACTAGCGGCCTCTGGGGCCAACGTCCTGACTTTC. Filled out from reference TRBV7-3 and TRBJ2-6, the complete variable domain reads GAGVSQTPSNKVTEKGKYVELRCDPISGHTALYWYRQSLGQGPEFLIYFQGTGAADDSGLPNDRFFAVRPEGSVSTLKIQRTERGDSAVYLCASSLHGLAASGANVLTFGAGSRLTVL.

This clonotype was counted between two and nine times. This chain joins TRBV29-1 and TRBJ1-1, with TRBD1 identical over 7 bases. With V trimmed by 7 bases and J by 11 bases, 7 bases remained unmatched. The CDR3 has 10 amino acids. Germline V gives CDR1 SQVTM, CDR2 ANQGSEA. CDR3: CSGRQGGAFF. The CDR3 DNA reads as TGCAGCGGTAGACAGGGAGGTGCTTTCTTT. The variable domain in full, with the rest retrieved from reference TRBV29-1 and TRBJ1-1, is SAVISQKPSRDICQRGTSLTIQCQVDSQVTMMFWYRQQPGQSLTLIATANQGSEATYESGFVIDKFPISRPNLTFSTLTVSNMSPEDSSIYLCSGRQGGAFFGQGTRLTVV.

The rearrangement uses TRBV19 and TRBJ1-2; 7 bases agree with TRBD1. V was clipped by 5 bases and J by 8 bases; unmatched bases: 11. This CDR3 region has 14 residues. Germline values: CDR1 LNHDA, CDR2 SQIVND (reference sequence). The chain's CDR3 is CASSPAQQGRGYTF. For the CDR3, the DNA is TGTGCCAGTAGTCCGGCCCAACAGGGGCGAGGCTACACCTTC.

This chain links TRBV6-2 or TRBV6-3 with TRBJ1-2; 7 nucleotides match TRBD1. Germline CDR1 is MNHEY and CDR2 is SVGEGT. The V gene end was trimmed by 8 bases and the J gene end by 6 bases; junction bases not matched to a gene: 12. The CDR3 contains 14 residues. CDR3 sequence (DNA): TGTGCCAGCGCTCGCCTACAGGGGTCCGATGGCTACACCTTC. It yields the protein CASARLQGSDGYTF.

This clonotype came up many times. The chain links TRBV12-3 or TRBV12-4 to TRBJ1-6, with D unresolved. V was cut by 6 bases and J by 10 bases, with 13 bases left in between. The CDR3 contains 13 residues. The CDR3 coding sequence is TGTGCCAGCAGAGAGGGCGGGTACTCACCCCTCCACTTT. The encoded protein is CASREGGYSPLHF.

This clonotype has a count of ten or more. The chain recombines TRBV20-1 with TRBJ2-7; 14 nucleotides line up with TRBD2. Germline CDR1 reads DFQATT; CDR2 reads SNEGSKA (reference sequence). Trimming took 7 bases from V and 4 from J; bases not matched to a gene: 6. The CDR3 consists of 14 residues. CDR3 nucleotides: TGCAGTGGGGGGACTAGCGGGAGTAGGTACGAGCAGTACTTC. Translated, it gives CSGGTSGSRYEQYF.

The chain joins TRBV29-1 to TRBJ1-3; TRBD1 matches at 9 bases. Germline CDR1 reads SQVTM; CDR2 reads ANQGSEA. The CDR3 length is 15 residues. With 5 bases clipped from V and 3 bases from J, the junction kept 8 bases outside the gene matches. The CDR3 bases are TGCAGCGTTCGGACAGGGGACAGAAGTGGAAACACCATATATTTT. It translates to CSVRTGDRSGNTIYF.

A word on this clonotype: It may be a read error: a sequence one base away is much more abundant. This rearrangement joins TRBV10-3 to TRBJ1-5, with D maybe TRBD1 (5 bases). CDR3 size: 15 residues. V shed 3 bases and J shed 6 bases, with 15 bases lying between them. Germline loops: CDR1 ENHRY, CDR2 SYGVKD. The CDR3 is CAISEAGGLGQPQHF. The CDR3 nucleotides read TGTGCCATCAGTGAAGCGGGGGGTTTGGGTCAGCCCCAGCATTTT.

Comments on this clonotype: One end of the junction is discordant with germline, which a read error may explain. V and J are TRBV7-3 and TRBJ2-2, with a possible D match to TRBD1 (6 bases). Germline V CDR1 and CDR2: SGHTA, FQGTGA. The CDR3 has 15 amino acids. The CDR3 sequence is CASSPDGDNTWELFF. The DNA of the CDR3 is TGTGCCAGCAGCCCCGACGGGGACAACACCTGGGAGCTGTTTTTT.

The V and J genes are TRBV28 and TRBJ1-5; no clear D. Between the trimmed V and J ends, which lost 10 bases and 0 bases, there was a span of 16 bases. CDR1 MDHEN and CDR2 SYDVKM come from the germline V gene. CDR3 length: 15 residues. The CDR3 bases are TGTGCCACCCGGGGTACGGGATCTAGCAATCAGCCCCAGCATTTT. Translation: CATRGTGSSNQPQHF.

The chain has TRBV12-3 or TRBV12-4 and TRBJ1-2; D is uncertain. The CDR3 is 14 amino acids. Trimming took off 3 bases at V and 2 bases at J, with 10 bases between the two ends. The CDR3: CASSLQAGNYGYTF. Written as DNA, the CDR3 is TGTGCCAGCAGTTTGCAGGCCGGGAACTATGGCTACACCTTC.